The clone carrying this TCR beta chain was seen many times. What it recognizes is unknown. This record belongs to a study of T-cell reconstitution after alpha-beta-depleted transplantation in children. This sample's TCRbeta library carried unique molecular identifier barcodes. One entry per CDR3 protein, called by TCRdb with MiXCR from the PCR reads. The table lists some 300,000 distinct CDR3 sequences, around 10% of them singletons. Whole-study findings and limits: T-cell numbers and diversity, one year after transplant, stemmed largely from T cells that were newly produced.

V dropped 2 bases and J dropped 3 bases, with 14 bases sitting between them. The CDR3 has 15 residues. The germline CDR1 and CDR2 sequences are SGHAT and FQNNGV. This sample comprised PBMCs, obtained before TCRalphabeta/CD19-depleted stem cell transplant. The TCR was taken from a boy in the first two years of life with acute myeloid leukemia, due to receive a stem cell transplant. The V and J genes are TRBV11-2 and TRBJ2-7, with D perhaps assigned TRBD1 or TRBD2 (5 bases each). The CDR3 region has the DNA TGTGCCAGCAGCTTACTGGGGACCCCTCTCTACGAGCAGTACTTC. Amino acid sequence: CASSLLGTPLYEQYF.